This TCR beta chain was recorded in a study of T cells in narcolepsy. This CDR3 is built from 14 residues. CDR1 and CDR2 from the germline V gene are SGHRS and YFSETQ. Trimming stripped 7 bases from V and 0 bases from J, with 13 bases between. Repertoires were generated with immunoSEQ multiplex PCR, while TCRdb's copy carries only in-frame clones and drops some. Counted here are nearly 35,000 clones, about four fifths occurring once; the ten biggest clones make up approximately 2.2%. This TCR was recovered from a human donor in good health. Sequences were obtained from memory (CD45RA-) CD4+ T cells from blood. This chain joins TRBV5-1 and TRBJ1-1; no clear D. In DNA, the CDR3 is TGCGCCAGCTGCCGTACGACCATGAACACTGAAGCTTTCTTT. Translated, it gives CASCRTTMNTEAFF.